These T cell receptor beta chains were read from a single sample in a study of blood T cell repertoires in COVID-19. Clones were read by immunoSEQ multiplex PCR, and TCRdb kept only the in-frame ones, dropping some. The data show 210,000 or so clones, with around nine tenths seen just once and 1.4% to 1.5% held by the top ten. The sequenced sample was peripheral blood. Receptors were obtained from a man aged 18 to 29 with active or convalescent COVID-19. Both conserved end residues are part of each CDR3. A D gene is named only where the DNA matches it firmly. Clone sizes are given selectively: once, few, many, or a class where the clone is expanded.

>TRBD1|15|NA|TRBV3-1/TRBV3-2|TRBJ1-1
TGTGCCAGCAGCCTCCAGGACAGGGGGCCAACTGAAGCTTTCTTT
CASSLQDRGPTEAFF
>TRBD2|15|NA|TRBV29-1|TRBJ2-1
TGCAGCGTGGCAGCCGGGACTAGCGGGTCCAATGAGCAGTTCTTC
CSVAAGTSGSNEQFF
>NA|18|NA|TRBV21-1|TRBJ2-2
TGTGCCAGCAGCGGGAGGACAGGGAGGGACAGGCGTAGCGGGGAGCTGTTTTTT
CASSGRTGRDRRSGELFF
>NA|16|NA|TRBV7-2|TRBJ2-1
TGTGCCAGCAGCCCCCGGGGGCAGGGGGGATACAATGAGCAGTTCTTC
CASSPRGQGGYNEQFF
>TRBD2|17|NA|TRBV5-4|TRBJ2-2
TGTGCCAGCAGCTTTGGGACTAGCGGGAGGGGACCCGGGGAGCTGTTTTTT
CASSFGTSGRGPGELFF
>TRBD1|15|NA|TRBV19|TRBJ1-5
TGTGCCAGTAGTCCGTTGGGACAGGGGCGGCAGCCCCAGCATTTT
CASSPLGQGRQPQHF
>NA|14|NA|TRBV7-9|TRBJ1-6
TGTGCCAGCAGCTTACAGGGTGGTAATTCACCCCTCCACTTT
CASSLQGGNSPLHF
>NA|14|NA|TRBV7-9|TRBJ1-1
TGTGCCAGCAGCGCCGGACAGCAGAACACTGAAGCTTTCTTT
CASSAGQQNTEAFF
>NA|14|NA|TRBV5-6|TRBJ1-2
TGTGCCAGCAGCTTGGGAACAGCTAACTATGGCTACACCTTC
CASSLGTANYGYTF
>NA|16|few|TRBV6-2/TRBV6-3|TRBJ2-1
TGTGCCAGCAGTTGGGACTCAAAGTCACCCTACAATGAGCAGTTCTTC
CASSWDSKSPYNEQFF
>NA|14|NA|TRBV6-6|TRBJ1-4
TGTGCCAGCAGTACCGGGGGATCGGATGAAAAACTGTTTTTT
CASSTGGSDEKLFF
>NA|14|NA|TRBV28|TRBJ1-5
TGTGCCAGCATTGATGCGCACAGCAATCAGCCCCAGCATTTT
CASIDAHSNQPQHF
>NA|14|NA|TRBV10-3|TRBJ1-3
TGTGCCATCAGTGACCTGAGCTCTGGAAACACCATATATTTT
CAISDLSSGNTIYF
>NA|15|NA|TRBV11-1|TRBJ2-2
TGTGCCAGCGCATGGCTGGTGGGGGCGGCCGGGGAGCTGTTTTTT
CASAWLVGAAGELFF
>NA|12|NA|TRBV29-1|TRBJ1-2
TGCAGCGTGGACACTGCTAACTATGGCTACACCTTC
CSVDTANYGYTF
>TRBD2|16|NA|TRBV4-3|TRBJ2-2
TGCGCCAGCAGCCCGGTTGGGGGGGCGAACACCGGGGAGCTGTTTTTT
CASSPVGGANTGELFF
>TRBD1|17|NA|TRBV3-1/TRBV3-2|TRBJ1-1
TGTGCCAGCAGCCAAGAGGACAGGGAAGTCCCGGGCACTGAAGCTTTCTTT
CASSQEDREVPGTEAFF
>NA|13|NA|TRBV3-1/TRBV3-2|TRBJ2-7
TGTGCCAGCAGCCAAGGTAGCTCCCGCGAGCAGTACTTC
CASSQGSSREQYF
>TRBD1|16|NA|TRBV24-1|TRBJ2-2
TGTGCCACCAGTGACCCTGGACAGGGGAGAACCGGGGAGCTGTTTTTT
CATSDPGQGRTGELFF
>NA|14|once|TRBV27|TRBJ2-7
TGTGCCAGCAGCCCACCCGGACAGTCCTACGAGCAGTACTTC
CASSPPGQSYEQYF
>TRBD2|16|few|TRBV28|TRBJ2-7
TGTGCCAGCAGACTAACTTCAGCGGGAGTATCTCGCGAGCAGTACTTC
CASRLTSAGVSREQYF
>TRBD2|16|NA|TRBV6-6|TRBJ2-2
TGTGCCAGCAGTTTCGGACTAGCGGCGAACACCGGGGAGCTGTTTTTT
CASSFGLAANTGELFF
>NA|12|NA|TRBV20-1|TRBJ1-2
TGCAGTGCTAGTACAGGCATGTATGGCTACACCTTC
CSASTGMYGYTF
>TRBD1|14|NA|TRBV11-1|TRBJ2-2
TGTGCCAGCAGCTTGGACAGGGTGGCCGGGGAGCTGTTTTTT
CASSLDRVAGELFF
>NA|12|NA|TRBV6-2/TRBV6-3|TRBJ1-2
TGTGCCAGCAGTTACTCTACGGGTGGCTACACCTTC
CASSYSTGGYTF
>TRBD2|14|NA|TRBV28|TRBJ2-7
TGTGCCAGCAGTTTCGGGGGGTTGCTCTACGAGCAGTACTTC
CASSFGGLLYEQYF
>NA|15|NA|TRBV4-2|TRBJ2-4
TGTGCCAGCAGCCAAGAGAAGCGGCTTAAAAACATTCAGTACTTC
CASSQEKRLKNIQYF
>NA|16|NA|TRBV5-6|TRBJ1-5
TGTGCCAGCAGCTTGCGGGAAACTTATAGCAATCAGCCCCAGCATTTT
CASSLRETYSNQPQHF
>NA|14|NA|TRBV19|TRBJ2-1
TGTGCCAGTAGTACCTCGACTGCCGGCGATGAGCAGTTCTTC
CASSTSTAGDEQFF